The 30 T cell receptor beta chains in this list originate from one sample, sequenced in a study of PD-1 blockade in classical Hodgkin lymphoma. The repertoire was sequenced with immunoSEQ multiplex PCR; TCRdb's copy has only in-frame clones and lacks some. This table holds about 90,000 clones, 83% found once. The time point denotes: cycle 4 day 1 (C4D1), after around six weeks of nivolumab. Each patient's relapse followed autologous stem cell transplantation, and brentuximab vedotin exposure varied. Source: peripheral blood mononuclear cells (PBMCs), taken before the fourth cycle of nivolumab. These receptors came from a human donor with classical Hodgkin lymphoma.

This rearrangement joins TRBV28 to TRBJ2-7; a weak D match, TRBD2 (6 bases). Germline V lookup: CDR1 MDHEN, CDR2 SYDVKM. V was pared by 7 bases and J by 3 bases, with 13 bases between. This CDR3 has 13 residues. CDR3 sequence (DNA): TGTGCCAGCACCCTGGTGGGGGGCTACGAGCAGTACTTC. Translation: CASTLVGGYEQYF.

The chain couples TRBV30 to TRBJ2-7; D not certain. The ends were cut back, 6 bases at V and 2 bases at J, with 8 bases in the middle. From germline, CDR1 is GTSNPN and CDR2 SVGIG (reference sequence). The CDR3 spans 11 residues. This CDR3 is CACAAAYEQYF. The CDR3 bases are TGTGCCTGTGCTGCCGCCTACGAGCAGTACTTC.

This clone showed up many times. V is TRBV4-3 and J is TRBJ2-7; 9 bases are a match to TRBD2. The CDR3 runs 15 residues. Trimming cost V 4 bases and J 2 bases; bases outside gene matches: 6. Germline-derived CDR1 and CDR2 are LGHNA and YSLEER. The CDR3 loop is CASSPRGLATYEQYF. Written as DNA, the CDR3 is TGCGCCAGCAGCCCACGAGGACTAGCGACCTACGAGCAGTACTTC.

V gene TRBV7-7 combines with J gene TRBJ2-2, with TRBD1 matching over 10 bases. Germline CDR1 and CDR2: SSHAT and FNYEAQ (reference sequence). This CDR3 comprises 18 residues. The trim removed 4 bases at V and 4 bases at J, leaving 12 bases unmatched. CDR3 nucleotides: TGTGCCAGCAGCTCCCGGCGGGGAGGGGACAGGGGCACCGGGGAGCTGTTTTTT. Protein: CASSSRRGGDRGTGELFF.

The chain has TRBV18 and TRBJ1-2, with D tentatively TRBD1 (6 bases). The V gene's germline CDR1 is KGHSH and CDR2 LQKENI. V was trimmed by 2 bases and J by 7 bases, leaving 20 bases between them. There are 16 residues in the CDR3. CDR3 nucleotide sequence: TGTGCCAGCTCACCATCCTCGCGGGCAGGGGTCGGTGGCTACACCTTC. Translating gives CASSPSSRAGVGGYTF.

The chain links TRBV9 to TRBJ1-2, with 7 bases matching TRBD1. The CDR3 is 14 amino acids. Trimming at V came to 4 bases and at J to 3 bases, leaving 6 bases not matched to a gene. Germline assignment: CDR1 SGDLS and CDR2 YYNGEE. CDR3 amino acids: CASSPLQGDYGYTF. As DNA, the CDR3 is TGTGCCAGCAGCCCGCTTCAGGGGGACTATGGCTACACCTTC. Looking up the rest from reference TRBV9 and TRBJ1-2 gives the full variable domain: DSGVTQTPKHLITATGQRVTLRCSPRSGDLSVYWYQQSLDQGLQFLIQYYNGEERAKGNILERFSAQQFPDLHSELNLSSLELGDSALYFCASSPLQGDYGYTFGSGTRLTVV.

This clone was seen only a few times. The chain joins TRBV10-3 to TRBJ2-2; 10 nucleotides agree with TRBD2. After removal of 5 bases from V and 1 base from J, the junction contained 7 bases not matched to a gene. The CDR3 length is 17 residues. Germline V gives CDR1 ENHRY, CDR2 SYGVKD. The CDR3 spells CAISRTPSGGNTGELFF. The CDR3 DNA sequence: TGTGCCATCAGTCGAACCCCTAGCGGGGGGAACACCGGGGAGCTGTTTTTT.

This chain uses TRBV29-1 with TRBJ2-3; 13 bases match TRBD2. The V gene's germline CDR1 is SQVTM and CDR2 ANQGSEA. Trimming removed 1 base from V and 9 bases from J; junction bases left unmatched: 10. This CDR3 has 16 residues. CDR3 residues: CSVEGPGLAGYGTQYF. The CDR3, as DNA: TGCAGCGTTGAAGGGCCGGGACTAGCGGGATATGGAACGCAGTATTTT.

The rearrangement uses TRBV5-1 and TRBJ2-3; TRBD2 matches at 10 bases. The CDR3 is made up of 14 amino acids. The V gene's germline CDR1 is SGHRS and CDR2 YFSETQ. V lost 4 bases and J lost 3; bases outside the gene matches: 2. Written as DNA, the CDR3 is TGCGCCAGCAGCGAGGGACTAGCGACAGATACGCAGTATTTT. Translating gives CASSEGLATDTQYF.

The chain carries TRBV19 and TRBJ1-3; TRBD1 agrees at 8 bases. Trimming removed 5 bases from V and 2 bases from J; junction bases left unmatched: 8. Germline V lookup: CDR1 LNHDA, CDR2 SQIVND (reference sequence). The CDR3 is 16 amino acids. The CDR3 DNA reads as TGTGCCAGTAGTGGACCGGGACAGGAAGCTGGAAACACCATATATTTT. As protein: CASSGPGQEAGNTIYF. Filled out from reference TRBV19 and TRBJ1-3, the complete variable domain reads DGGITQSPKYLFRKEGQNVTLSCEQNLNHDAMYWYRQDPGQGLRLIYYSQIVNDFQKGDIAEGYSVSREKKESFPLTVTSAQKNPTAFYLCASSGPGQEAGNTIYFGEGSWLTVV.

As DNA, the CDR3 is TGTGCCAGCAGGGCACAGGGCCTGAGCTACGAGCAGTACTTC. Translated: CASRAQGLSYEQYF. The J gene is TRBJ2-7, the V gene TRBV28; TRBD1 might be the D (6 bases). Germline V gene sequence: CDR1 MDHEN, CDR2 SYDVKM. Between the trimmed V and J ends, which lost 6 bases and 3 bases, there was a span of 15 bases. This CDR3 contains 14 residues.

This clone occurred once. The V gene is TRBV10-3, the J gene TRBJ2-7; TRBD1 matches at 8 bases. Germline-derived CDR1 and CDR2 are ENHRY and SYGVKD. This CDR3 has 14 amino acids. The V and J ends lost 6 bases and 2 bases, in that order; junction bases with no gene match: 6. The CDR3 is CAIRIGQGTYEQYF. CDR3 sequence (DNA): TGTGCCATCAGAATAGGACAGGGAACCTACGAGCAGTACTTC.

The V gene is TRBV5-1, the J gene TRBJ1-1, with D unclear. Germline CDR1 and CDR2: SGHRS and YFSETQ. V was clipped by 0 bases and J by 5 bases, with 11 bases between them. The CDR3 runs 14 residues. CDR3 in amino acids: CASSLASLGTEAFF. Here the CDR3 DNA reads TGCGCCAGCAGCTTGGCGTCCCTCGGGACTGAAGCTTTCTTT.

The chain joins TRBV14 to TRBJ2-3; tentative D call: TRBD2 (5 bases). Trimming took 4 bases from V and 4 from J, leaving 21 bases between them. Looked up from germline, CDR1 is SGHDN and CDR2 is FVKESK. This CDR3 is built from 17 residues. In DNA form, the CDR3 reads TGTGCCAGCAGCCCCTCGAAGAGGTGGGAGATCCCAGATACGCAGTATTTT. Residues: CASSPSKRWEIPDTQYF. The whole variable domain, filled in from reference TRBV14 and TRBJ2-3, reads EAGVTQFPSHSVIEKGQTVTLRCDPISGHDNLYWYRRVMGKEIKFLLHFVKESKQDESGMPNNRFLAERTGGTYSTLKVQPAELEDSGVYFCASSPSKRWEIPDTQYFGPGTRLTVL.

The chain employs TRBV29-1 and TRBJ2-2, with 11 bases matching TRBD2. The V segment lost 3 bases and the J segment 6 bases; nucleotides outside the gene matches: 6. The germline gives CDR1 SQVTM, CDR2 ANQGSEA. The CDR3 consists of 15 residues. CDR3 in DNA: TGCAGCGTTGAGGCTAGCGGGAGGTTGGCCGGGGAGCTGTTTTTT. It codes for CSVEASGRLAGELFF.

Only a few counts were recorded for this clone. V gene TRBV18 combines with J gene TRBJ2-5; no reliable D call. V lost 5 bases and J lost 5, with 15 bases in between. The germline CDR1 and CDR2 sequences are KGHSH and LQKENI. CDR3 length equals 14 residues. The CDR3 DNA follows: TGTGCCAGCTCATCGGGCCCCGGCGAGGAGACCCAGTACTTC. This sequence encodes CASSSGPGEETQYF. Together with reference TRBV18 and TRBJ2-5, the CDR3 gives the full variable domain: NAGVMQNPRHLVRRRGQEARLRCSPMKGHSHVYWYRQLPEEGLKFMVYLQKENIIDESGMPKERFSAEFPKEGPSILRIQQVVRGDSAAYFCASSSGPGEETQYFGPGTRLLVL.

CDR3 coding DNA: TGTGCCAGCAGCTTGGAAGGCAGGGGGCAGACAGATACGCAGTATTTT. Residues: CASSLEGRGQTDTQYF. The chain uses TRBV5-8 and TRBJ2-3, with TRBD1 identical over 8 bases. The CDR3 runs to 16 residues. Germline trimming cut 0 bases from V and 3 bases from J; bases unmatched to any gene: 6. CDR1 is SGHTS, CDR2 YDEGEE, per germline.

This clone was detected ten times or more. The genes are TRBV5-6 and TRBJ2-5, with 7 bases lining up with TRBD1. CDR3 size: 15 residues. Germline values: CDR1 SGHDT, CDR2 YYEEEE. V lost 0 bases and J lost 4; bases outside the gene matches: 6. In DNA form, the CDR3 reads TGTGCCAGCAGCTTGGATAAGACAGGGAGAGAGACCCAGTACTTC. Amino acids: CASSLDKTGRETQYF.

The chain uses TRBV9 and TRBJ2-1, with 9 bases matching TRBD2. Germline-derived CDR1 and CDR2 are SGDLS and YYNGEE. The CDR3 extends over 16 amino acids. After removal of 4 bases from V and 2 bases from J, the junction contained 7 bases not matched to a gene. CDR3 amino acids: CASSPQGLAPYNEQFF. The CDR3 DNA follows: TGTGCCAGCAGCCCGCAAGGACTAGCGCCCTACAATGAGCAGTTCTTC. The full variable domain, rest sourced from reference TRBV9 and TRBJ2-1, is DSGVTQTPKHLITATGQRVTLRCSPRSGDLSVYWYQQSLDQGLQFLIQYYNGEERAKGNILERFSAQQFPDLHSELNLSSLELGDSALYFCASSPQGLAPYNEQFFGPGTRLTVL.

The rearrangement uses TRBV5-5 and TRBJ2-1; 8 nucleotides agree with TRBD2. The CDR3 totals 14 residues. Germline V gene lookup returns CDR1 SGHKS and CDR2 YYEKEE (reference sequence). V dropped 0 bases and J dropped 9; count of bases not matched to a gene: 5. The CDR3 region has the DNA TGTGCCAGCAGCTTGGGGGGACTAGTGGGTGAGCAGTTCTTC. This encodes CASSLGGLVGEQFF. Complete variable domain (other parts from reference TRBV5-5 and TRBJ2-1): DAGVTQSPTHLIKTRGQQVTLRCSPISGHKSVSWYQQVLGQGPQFIFQYYEKEERGRGNFPDRFSARQFPNYSSELNVNALLLGDSALYLCASSLGGLVGEQFFGPGTRLTVL.

The chain couples TRBV9 to TRBJ1-1; no clear D. Trimming took off 3 bases at V and 1 base at J, with 7 bases between the two ends. This CDR3 comprises 13 residues. The germline V gene encodes CDR1 SGDLS and CDR2 YYNGEE. The CDR3 nucleotides read TGTGCCAGCAGCGCCCTCAAGAACACTGAAGCTTTCTTT. This gives the protein CASSALKNTEAFF.

The chain is built from TRBV7-9 and TRBJ1-1; no reliable D call. The V and J ends lost 6 bases and 0 bases respectively, with 8 bases between them. Per germline, CDR1 SEHNR and CDR2 FQNEAQ (reference sequence). The CDR3 totals 13 residues. CDR3 sequence reads: CASRTRVNTEAFF. As DNA, the CDR3 is TGTGCCAGCAGAACCAGAGTGAACACTGAAGCTTTCTTT.

Comments on this clone: The sample contains more than one DNA sequence encoding this CDR3. The J gene is TRBJ1-1, the V gene TRBV5-1; possible D gene TRBD1, 6 bases. The V end lost 0 bases, the J end lost 1 base, and 10 bases lay between the germline ends. CDR3 length: 15 residues. Germline loops: CDR1 SGHRS, CDR2 YFSETQ. In DNA form, the CDR3 reads TGCGCCAGCAGCTTGGCCGGGACACAGAACACTGAAGCTTTCTTT. It yields the protein CASSLAGTQNTEAFF.

The chain is built from TRBV15 and TRBJ2-7, with D perhaps TRBD1 or TRBD2 (6 bases each). Trimming shortened V by 5 bases and J by 1 base, and 18 bases separated the two germline ends. This CDR3 has 16 amino acids. Germline V gives CDR1 LNHNV, CDR2 YYDKDF (reference sequence). In DNA form, the CDR3 reads TGTGCCACCAGCCCTATTCCCCGGGGGCGGTCCTACGAGCAGTACTTC. It yields the protein CATSPIPRGRSYEQYF.

The rearrangement uses TRBV4-1 and TRBJ1-4; TRBD1 matches 9 bases. This CDR3 has 18 residues. Per the germline V gene, CDR1 is MGHRA and CDR2 is YSYEKL. Germline trimming cut 1 base from V and 8 bases from J; bases unmatched to any gene: 14. The CDR3 DNA reads as TGCGCCAGCAGCCAAGTTCAGGGCGGGACAGGGCGGACGGAAAAACTGTTTTTT. Translation gives CASSQVQGGTGRTEKLFF.

This chain links TRBV5-8 with TRBJ2-3; the D is unclear. Germline V gives CDR1 SGHTS, CDR2 YDEGEE. There are 13 residues in the CDR3. Trimming took off 4 bases at V and 6 bases at J, with 12 bases between the two ends. This chain's CDR3 is CASSPRIGDTQYF. DNA for the CDR3: TGTGCCAGCAGCCCCCGCATTGGGGATACGCAGTATTTT.

V usage is TRBV21-1 and J usage is TRBJ2-7; no check of the table's D call, TRBD2, against the DNA was made. TRBV21-1 represents a pseudogene. The CDR3 is 16 amino acids. The CDR3 here is CASSSNRVSLTYEQYF. The CDR3 DNA is TGTGCCAGCAGCTCGAACCGGGTCTCCCTCACCTACGAGCAGTACTTC.

The chain couples TRBV5-5 to TRBJ2-7, with 7 nucleotides matching TRBD1. The V gene end was trimmed by 0 bases and the J gene end by 3 bases; junction bases not matched to a gene: 3. Germline V gives CDR1 SGHKS, CDR2 YYEKEE (reference sequence). This CDR3 spans 14 amino acids. CDR3 sequence reads: CASSLVGQIYEQYF. The CDR3 coding sequence is TGTGCCAGCAGCTTGGTGGGACAGATCTACGAGCAGTACTTC.

The chain links TRBV29-1 to TRBJ2-5; D might be TRBD1 (9 bases). The CDR3 has 17 amino acids. The germline V and J ends were trimmed by 1 base and 2 bases, with 20 bases remaining between them. CDR1 is SQVTM and CDR2 is ANQGSEA in the germline V gene. Written as DNA, the CDR3 is TGCAGCGTTGAAGGGGCGGGGGGACAGGGAAATCAAGAGACCCAGTACTTC. Its translation: CSVEGAGGQGNQETQYF. Supplemented by reference TRBV29-1 and TRBJ2-5, the full variable domain reads SAVISQKPSRDICQRGTSLTIQCQVDSQVTMMFWYRQQPGQSLTLIATANQGSEATYESGFVIDKFPISRPNLTFSTLTVSNMSPEDSSIYLCSVEGAGGQGNQETQYFGPGTRLLVL.

This clone is medium-sized by share. The chain is built from TRBV14 and TRBJ1-2, with 8 bases fitting TRBD1. Germline CDR1 is SGHDN and CDR2 is FVKESK. The trim removed 0 bases at V and 8 bases at J, leaving 17 bases unmatched. The CDR3 totals 18 residues. CDR3 sequence reads: CASSQDLIAAGGAEGYTF. In nucleotides, the CDR3 is TGTGCCAGCAGCCAAGATTTAATCGCGGCAGGGGGCGCCGAAGGCTACACCTTC.